Listed here is a single T cell receptor beta chain. Its specificity is not known. TCRdb redid the calling of the reads with MiXCR, one entry per CDR3 protein. The sample holds about 140,000 distinct CDR3 sequences, 6.5% seen once. CDR1 is SNHLY and CDR2 is FYNNEI in the germline V gene. The germline V and J ends were trimmed by 10 bases and 1 base, with 13 bases remaining between them. The CDR3 is 13 amino acids. This sample was taken from a study of T cell repertoires in cytomegalovirus infection. Study at large: A matching HLA type, together with CMV infection, was signaled by public TCR beta signatures.

Whole-study results and caveats: Summed public TCR beta family frequency identified CMV carriers bearing the relevant HLA.

The clonotype comes from a human donor in good health (CMV status not recorded). Some clones in this sample may be carry-over from other donors' samples. Sequencing used PBMCs. This chain uses TRBV2 with TRBJ1-1, with unresolved D. The DNA of the CDR3 is TGTGCCATCAAAGAGCACGGGAACACTGAAGCTTTCTTT. Residues: CAIKEHGNTEAFF.